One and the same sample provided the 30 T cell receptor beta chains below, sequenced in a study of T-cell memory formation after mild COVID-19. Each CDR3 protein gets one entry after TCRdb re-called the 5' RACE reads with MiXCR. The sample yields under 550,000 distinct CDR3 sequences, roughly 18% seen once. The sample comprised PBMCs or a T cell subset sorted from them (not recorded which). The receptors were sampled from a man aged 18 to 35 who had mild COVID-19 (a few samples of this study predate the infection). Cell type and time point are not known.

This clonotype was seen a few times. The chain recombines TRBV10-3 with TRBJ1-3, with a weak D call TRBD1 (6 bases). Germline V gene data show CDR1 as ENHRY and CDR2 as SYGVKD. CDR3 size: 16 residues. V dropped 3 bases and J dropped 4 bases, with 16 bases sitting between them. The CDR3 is CAISDSWGARGNTIYF. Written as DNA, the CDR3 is TGTGCCATCAGTGATTCATGGGGGGCACGAGGAAACACCATATATTTT.

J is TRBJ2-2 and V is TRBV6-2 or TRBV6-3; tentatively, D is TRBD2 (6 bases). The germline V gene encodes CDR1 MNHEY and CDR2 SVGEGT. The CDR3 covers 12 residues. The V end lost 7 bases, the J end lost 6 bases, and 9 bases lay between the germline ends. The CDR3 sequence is CASTGTAGELFF. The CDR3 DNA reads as TGTGCCAGCACCGGGACTGCCGGGGAGCTGTTTTTT.

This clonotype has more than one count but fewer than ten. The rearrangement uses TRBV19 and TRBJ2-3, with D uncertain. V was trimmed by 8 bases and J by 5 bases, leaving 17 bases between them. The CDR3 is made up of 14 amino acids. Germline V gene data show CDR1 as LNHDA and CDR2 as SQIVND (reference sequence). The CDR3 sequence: CASSLVRSRDTQYF. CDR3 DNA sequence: TGTGCCAGTTCACTCGTACGGTCGCGAGATACGCAGTATTTT.

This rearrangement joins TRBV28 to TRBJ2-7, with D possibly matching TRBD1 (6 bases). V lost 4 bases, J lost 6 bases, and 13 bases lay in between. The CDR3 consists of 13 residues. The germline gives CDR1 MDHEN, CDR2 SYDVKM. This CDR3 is CASSYRVSAEQYV. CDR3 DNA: TGTGCCAGCAGTTACAGGGTGTCGGCCGAGCAGTACGTC.

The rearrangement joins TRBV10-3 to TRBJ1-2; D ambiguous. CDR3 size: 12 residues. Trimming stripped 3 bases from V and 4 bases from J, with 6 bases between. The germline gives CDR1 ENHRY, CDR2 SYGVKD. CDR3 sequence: CAISEGAYGYTF. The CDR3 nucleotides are TGTGCCATCAGTGAAGGAGCCTATGGCTACACCTTC.

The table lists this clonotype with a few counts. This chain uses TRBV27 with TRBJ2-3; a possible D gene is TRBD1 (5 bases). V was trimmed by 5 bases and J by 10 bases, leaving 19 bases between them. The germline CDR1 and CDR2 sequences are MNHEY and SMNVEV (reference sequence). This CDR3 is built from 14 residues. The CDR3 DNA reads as TGTGCCAGCAGTCCCCTGGGGAAGGGGCCAGCGCAGTATTTT. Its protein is CASSPLGKGPAQYF.

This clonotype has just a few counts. CDR3: CQGAETQYF. DNA for the CDR3: TGTCAGGGGGCAGAGACCCAGTACTTC. The chain uses TRBV7-7 and TRBJ2-5, with TRBD1 matching over 8 bases. The germline V gene has CDR1 SSHAT and CDR2 FNYEAQ (reference sequence). CDR3 length: 9 residues.

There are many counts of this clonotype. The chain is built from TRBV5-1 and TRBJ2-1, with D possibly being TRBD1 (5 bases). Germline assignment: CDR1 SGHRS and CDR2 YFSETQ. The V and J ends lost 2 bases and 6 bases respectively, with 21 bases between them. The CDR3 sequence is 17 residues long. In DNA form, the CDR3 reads TGCGCCAGCAGCTTCGCCTTGGACATTAGAGCTAGCAATGAGCAGTTCTTC. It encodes CASSFALDIRASNEQFF.

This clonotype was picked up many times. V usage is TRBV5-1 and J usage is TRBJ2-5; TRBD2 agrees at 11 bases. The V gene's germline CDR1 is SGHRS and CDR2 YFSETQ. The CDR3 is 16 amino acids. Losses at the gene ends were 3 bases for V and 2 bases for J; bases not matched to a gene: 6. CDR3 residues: CASSWKLAGAQETQYF. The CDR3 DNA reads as TGCGCCAGCAGCTGGAAACTAGCGGGGGCTCAAGAGACCCAGTACTTC.

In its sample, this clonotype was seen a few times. The CDR3 region has the DNA TGCGCCAGCAGCCAAGTATTAGCGGGGCCAGGAGCCAAAAACATTCAGTACTTC. Translation gives CASSQVLAGPGAKNIQYF. The chain uses TRBV4-1 and TRBJ2-4, with 8 bases fitting TRBD2. Germline CDR1 MGHRA, CDR2 YSYEKL. The CDR3 runs 18 residues. V lost 1 base to trimming and J lost 0 bases; unmatched junction nucleotides: 8.

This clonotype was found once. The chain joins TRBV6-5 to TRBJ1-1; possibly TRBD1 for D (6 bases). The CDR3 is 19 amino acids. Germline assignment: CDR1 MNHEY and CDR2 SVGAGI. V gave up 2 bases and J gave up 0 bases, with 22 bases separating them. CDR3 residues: CASSYAGGGRGEVNTEAFF. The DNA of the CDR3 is TGTGCCAGCAGTTACGCTGGAGGGGGGCGAGGAGAAGTGAACACTGAAGCTTTCTTT.

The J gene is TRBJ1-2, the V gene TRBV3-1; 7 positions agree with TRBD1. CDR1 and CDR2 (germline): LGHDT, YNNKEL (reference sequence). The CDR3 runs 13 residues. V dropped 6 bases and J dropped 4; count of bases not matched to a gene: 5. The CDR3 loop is CASSRQGFYGYTF. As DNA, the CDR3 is TGTGCCAGCAGTCGACAGGGATTCTATGGCTACACCTTC. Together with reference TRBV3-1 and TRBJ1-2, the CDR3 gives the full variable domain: DTAVSQTPKYLVTQMGNDKSIKCEQNLGHDTMYWYKQDSKKFLKIMFSYNNKELIINETVPNRFSPKSPDKAHLNLHINSLELGDSAVYFCASSRQGFYGYTFGSGTRLTVV.

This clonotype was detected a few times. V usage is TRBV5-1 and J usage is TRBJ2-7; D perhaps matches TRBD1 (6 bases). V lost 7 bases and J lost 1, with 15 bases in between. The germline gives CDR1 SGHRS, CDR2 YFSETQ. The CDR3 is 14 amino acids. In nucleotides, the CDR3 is TGCGCCAGCTCCCCCTACGGACAGTCCTACGAGCAGTACGTC. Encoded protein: CASSPYGQSYEQYV.

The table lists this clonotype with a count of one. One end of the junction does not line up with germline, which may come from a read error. CDR3 coding DNA: TGTGCCAGCACGACATCTGGTTCCCCGGTTTCACCACTCCACTTT. This encodes CASTTSGSPVSPLHF. This sequence joins TRBV6-2 or TRBV6-3 and TRBJ1-6; D is undetermined. This CDR3 region has 15 residues. Germline V gene data show CDR1 as MNHEY and CDR2 as SVGEGT.

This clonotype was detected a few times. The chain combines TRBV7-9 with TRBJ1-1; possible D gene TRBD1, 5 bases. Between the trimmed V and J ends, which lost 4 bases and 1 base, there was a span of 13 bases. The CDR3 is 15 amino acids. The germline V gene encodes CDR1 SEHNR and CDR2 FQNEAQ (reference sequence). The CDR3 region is CASSYPGEANTEAFF. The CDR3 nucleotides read TGTGCCAGCAGCTACCCGGGGGAAGCGAACACTGAAGCTTTCTTT. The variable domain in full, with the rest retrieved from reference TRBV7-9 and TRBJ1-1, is DTGVSQNPRHKITKRGQNVTFRCDPISEHNRLYWYRQTLGQGPEFLTYFQNEAQLEKSRLLSDRFSAERPKGSFSTLEIQRTEQGDSAMYLCASSYPGEANTEAFFGQGTRLTVV.

CDR3 sequence reads: CASRDEETQYF. CDR3 in DNA: TGCGCCAGCAGGGACGAAGAGACCCAGTACTTC. The chain is built from TRBV5-1 and TRBJ2-5; D is unclear. Germline V gene data show CDR1 as SGHRS and CDR2 as YFSETQ. This CDR3 contains 11 residues. V was pared by 5 bases and J by 3 bases, with 5 bases between.

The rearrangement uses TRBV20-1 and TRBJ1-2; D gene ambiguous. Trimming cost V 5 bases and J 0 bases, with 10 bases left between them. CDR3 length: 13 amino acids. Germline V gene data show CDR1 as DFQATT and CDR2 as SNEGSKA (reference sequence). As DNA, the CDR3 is TGCAGTGCTTTGGACCGTACTAACTATGGCTACACCTTC. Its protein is CSALDRTNYGYTF.

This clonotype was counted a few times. This CDR3 reads CAILEQGTDTQYF. CDR3 nucleotide sequence: TGTGCCATCCTGGAACAGGGCACAGATACGCAGTATTTT. V usage is TRBV2 and J usage is TRBJ2-3; a possible D gene is TRBD1 (5 bases). The CDR3 covers 13 residues. Looked up from germline, CDR1 is SNHLY and CDR2 is FYNNEI. V lost 10 bases and J 1 base, leaving 12 bases between the germline ends. The complete variable domain, with remaining parts taken from reference TRBV2 and TRBJ2-3, reads EPEVTQTPSHQVTQMGQEVILRCVPISNHLYFYWYRQILGQKVEFLVSFYNNEISEKSEIFDDQFSVERPDGSNFTLKIRSTKLEDSAMYFCAILEQGTDTQYFGPGTRLTVL.

The CDR3 sequence is CASSHTLKRPYEQYF. The CDR3 nucleotides read TGCGCCAGCAGCCATACATTAAAGAGGCCCTACGAGCAGTACTTC. This chain links TRBV4-1 with TRBJ2-7; D call uncertain. Between the trimmed V and J ends, which lost 3 bases and 2 bases, there was a span of 14 bases. The CDR3 runs to 15 residues. The germline CDR1 and CDR2 sequences are MGHRA and YSYEKL.

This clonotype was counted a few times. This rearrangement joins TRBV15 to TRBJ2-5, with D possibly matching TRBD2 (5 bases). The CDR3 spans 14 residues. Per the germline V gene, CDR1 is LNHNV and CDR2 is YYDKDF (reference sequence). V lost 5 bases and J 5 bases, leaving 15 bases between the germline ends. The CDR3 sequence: CATSQTTLGETQYF. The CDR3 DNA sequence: TGTGCCACCAGCCAGACTACTCTAGGGGAGACCCAGTACTTC.

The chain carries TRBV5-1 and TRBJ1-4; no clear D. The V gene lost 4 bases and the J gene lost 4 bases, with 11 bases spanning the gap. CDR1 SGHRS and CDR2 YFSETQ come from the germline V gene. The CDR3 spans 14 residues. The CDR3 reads CASSLGSVNEKLFF. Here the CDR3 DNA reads TGCGCCAGCAGCCTCGGGTCAGTTAATGAAAAACTGTTTTTT.

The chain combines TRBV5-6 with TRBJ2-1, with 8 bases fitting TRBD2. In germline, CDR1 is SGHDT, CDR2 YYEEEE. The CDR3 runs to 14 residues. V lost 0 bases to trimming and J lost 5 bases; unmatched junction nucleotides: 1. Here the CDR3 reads CASSLGLANNEQFF. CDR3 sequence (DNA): TGTGCCAGCAGCTTGGGACTAGCGAACAATGAGCAGTTCTTC.

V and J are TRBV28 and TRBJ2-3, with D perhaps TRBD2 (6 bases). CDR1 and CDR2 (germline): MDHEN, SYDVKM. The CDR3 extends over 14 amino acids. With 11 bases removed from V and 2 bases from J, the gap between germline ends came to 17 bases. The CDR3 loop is CAGGRSGNTDTQYF. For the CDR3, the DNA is TGTGCCGGGGGACGTAGCGGCAACACAGATACGCAGTATTTT. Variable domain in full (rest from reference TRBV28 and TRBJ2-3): DVKVTQSSRYLVKRTGEKVFLECVQDMDHENMFWYRQDPGLGLRLIYFSYDVKMKEKGDIPEGYSVSREKKERFSLILESASTNQTSMYLCAGGRSGNTDTQYFGPGTRLTVL.

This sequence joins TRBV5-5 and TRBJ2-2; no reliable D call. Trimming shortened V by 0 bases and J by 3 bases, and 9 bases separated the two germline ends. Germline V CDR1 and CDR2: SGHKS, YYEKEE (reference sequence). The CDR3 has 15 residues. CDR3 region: CASSLDIAYTGELFF. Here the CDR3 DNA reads TGTGCCAGCAGCTTGGATATAGCCTACACCGGGGAGCTGTTTTTT.

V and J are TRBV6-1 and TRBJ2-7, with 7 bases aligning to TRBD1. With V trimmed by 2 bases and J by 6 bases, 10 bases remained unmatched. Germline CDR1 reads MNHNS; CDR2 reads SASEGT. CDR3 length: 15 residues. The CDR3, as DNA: TGTGCCAGCAGTGAACTCCCGACAGGGTTTGGCGAGCAGTACTTC. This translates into CASSELPTGFGEQYF.

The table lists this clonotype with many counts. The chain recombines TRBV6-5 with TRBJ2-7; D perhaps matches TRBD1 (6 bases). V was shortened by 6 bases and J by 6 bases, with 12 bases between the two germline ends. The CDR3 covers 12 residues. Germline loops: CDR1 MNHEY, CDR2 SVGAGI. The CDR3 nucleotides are TGTGCCAGCAGACATACAGGGACCGAGCAGTACGTC. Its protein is CASRHTGTEQYV.

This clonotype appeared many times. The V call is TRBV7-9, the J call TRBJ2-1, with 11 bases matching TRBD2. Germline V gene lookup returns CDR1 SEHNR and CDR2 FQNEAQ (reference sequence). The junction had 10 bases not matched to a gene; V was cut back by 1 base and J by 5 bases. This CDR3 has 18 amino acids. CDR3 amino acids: CASSLGGGLADFNNEQFF. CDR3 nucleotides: TGTGCCAGCAGCTTAGGCGGGGGACTAGCGGATTTCAACAATGAGCAGTTCTTC. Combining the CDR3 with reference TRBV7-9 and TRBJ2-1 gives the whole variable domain DTGVSQNPRHKITKRGQNVTFRCDPISEHNRLYWYRQTLGQGPEFLTYFQNEAQLEKSRLLSDRFSAERPKGSFSTLEIQRTEQGDSAMYLCASSLGGGLADFNNEQFFGPGTRLTVL.

This chain's CDR3 is CASSYGGGSQPQHF. CDR3 nucleotides: TGTGCCAGCAGTTACGGTGGGGGCAGTCAGCCCCAGCATTTT. The chain is built from TRBV6-2 or TRBV6-3 and TRBJ1-5; the D gene is possibly TRBD1 (6 bases). The CDR3 is 14 residues long. V dropped 2 bases and J dropped 6 bases, with 11 bases sitting between them. CDR1 MNHEY and CDR2 SVGEGT come from the germline V gene.

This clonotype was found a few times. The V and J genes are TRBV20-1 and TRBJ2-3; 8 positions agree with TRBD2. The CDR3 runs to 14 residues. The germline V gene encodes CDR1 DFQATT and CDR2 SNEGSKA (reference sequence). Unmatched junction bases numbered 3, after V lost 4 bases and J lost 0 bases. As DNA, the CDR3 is TGCAGTGCTAATAGCGGGGATAGCACAGATACGCAGTATTTT. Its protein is CSANSGDSTDTQYF.

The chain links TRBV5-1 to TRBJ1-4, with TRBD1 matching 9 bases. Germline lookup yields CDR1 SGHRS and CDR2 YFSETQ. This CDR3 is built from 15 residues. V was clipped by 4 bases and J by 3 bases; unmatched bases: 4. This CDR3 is CASSLQGAPNEKLFF. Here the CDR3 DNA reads TGCGCCAGCAGCCTACAGGGGGCACCTAATGAAAAACTGTTTTTT.